The 16 T cell receptor beta chains presented below share a single source sample, sequenced in a study of shared clonotypes between healthy human individuals. Method: immunoSEQ multiplex PCR; TCRdb's copy keeps in-frame clones and lacks some. Among approximately 1.5 million clones listed, 97% to 99% were seen once. What was sequenced was naive CD4+ T cells sorted from blood. Subset indicated: CD45RA+ positively selected. These receptors originate from a man aged 25 to 40 in good health.

This chain uses TRBV11-3 with TRBJ2-3; 9 bases are a match to TRBD1. There are 15 residues in the CDR3. Germline V gene data show CDR1 as SGHNT and CDR2 as YENEEA. The junction had 8 bases not matched to a gene; V was cut back by 5 bases and J by 5 bases. CDR3 sequence (DNA): TGTGCCAGCAGCCGCGGACAGGGGTATGGAGATACGCAGTATTTT. This sequence encodes CASSRGQGYGDTQYF.

The V gene is TRBV5-4, the J gene TRBJ2-7, with 12 bases fitting TRBD2. The CDR3 length is 14 residues. Per germline, CDR1 SGHNT and CDR2 YYREEE (reference sequence). V lost 0 bases, J lost 11 bases, and 6 bases stayed unmatched. This CDR3 reads CASSLELAGGPEYF. In nucleotides, the CDR3 is TGTGCCAGCAGCTTGGAACTAGCGGGAGGTCCTGAGTACTTC.

As concerns this clone: This sample includes further DNA sequences coding for the same CDR3. V gene TRBV19 combines with J gene TRBJ2-2; D is undetermined. The CDR3 spans 14 residues. V lost 3 bases to trimming and J lost 1 base, with 6 bases between them. Germline V gene data show CDR1 as LNHDA and CDR2 as SQIVND (reference sequence). The CDR3: CASSISRNTGELFF. The CDR3 DNA reads as TGTGCCAGTAGTATTTCCAGGAACACCGGGGAGCTGTTTTTT.

This chain uses TRBV6-6 with TRBJ1-1, with D perhaps matching TRBD1 (5 bases). Trimming took 6 bases from V and 5 from J, leaving 16 bases between them. Per germline, CDR1 MNHNY and CDR2 SVGAGI (reference sequence). The CDR3 is made up of 14 amino acids. The CDR3 reads CASRSGNLVTEAFF. Here the CDR3 DNA reads TGTGCCAGCAGATCAGGGAATTTGGTGACTGAAGCTTTCTTT.

This rearrangement joins TRBV11-2 to TRBJ1-5, with 7 bases lining up with TRBD1. J was trimmed by 6 bases and V by 5 bases; bases with no gene match: 4. Germline V gene sequence: CDR1 SGHAT, CDR2 FQNNGV. This CDR3 spans 13 amino acids. The CDR3 is CASSSSGGQPQHF. The CDR3 DNA reads TGTGCCAGCAGCAGTTCAGGGGGTCAGCCCCAGCATTTT.

The chain is built from TRBV11-2 and TRBJ2-1; no definite D call. The CDR3 has 14 amino acids. V was shortened by 5 bases and J by 9 bases, with 17 bases between the two germline ends. CDR1 and CDR2 from the germline V gene are SGHAT and FQNNGV. The CDR3 sequence is CASSDDLARGEQFF. In DNA, the CDR3 is TGTGCCAGCAGCGATGACTTGGCGCGAGGTGAGCAGTTCTTC. Looking up the rest from reference TRBV11-2 and TRBJ2-1 gives the full variable domain: EAGVAQSPRYKIIEKRQSVAFWCNPISGHATLYWYQQILGQGPKLLIQFQNNGVVDDSQLPKDRFSAERLKGVDSTLKIQPAKLEDSAVYLCASSDDLARGEQFFGPGTRLTVL.

The J gene is TRBJ1-4, the V gene TRBV28; D remains unclear. Deletions cut 6 bases from V and 12 bases from J, with 11 bases between. CDR1 and CDR2 from the germline V gene are MDHEN and SYDVKM. The CDR3 is 11 residues long. The chain's CDR3 is CASSSNRELFF. The CDR3 DNA reads as TGTGCCAGCAGCTCAAACCGGGAACTGTTTTTT.

The V call is TRBV28, the J call TRBJ2-1; D unresolved. This CDR3 is built from 16 residues. Deletions cut 5 bases from V and 5 bases from J, with 19 bases between. Germline-derived CDR1 and CDR2 are MDHEN and SYDVKM. CDR3 sequence reads: CASSRPGLTGNNEQFF. CDR3 DNA sequence: TGTGCCAGCAGTCGACCTGGCCTGACTGGGAACAATGAGCAGTTCTTC.

DNA for the CDR3: TGTGCCAGCAGACCCCCTGGCAGGGCGGGGCGCACAGATACGCAGTATTTT. Its protein is CASRPPGRAGRTDTQYF. V gene TRBV4-2 combines with J gene TRBJ2-3; tentative D call: TRBD2 (6 bases). The CDR3 has 17 amino acids. V was shortened by 6 bases and J by 1 base, with 20 bases between the two germline ends. CDR1 and CDR2 from the germline V gene are LGHNA and YNFKEQ.

A single count supports this clone. This sequence joins TRBV7-2 and TRBJ2-7; 14 nucleotides align to TRBD2. With 5 bases clipped from V and 9 bases from J, the junction kept 12 bases outside the gene matches. This CDR3 has 16 amino acids. The germline CDR1 and CDR2 sequences are SGHTA and FQGNSA. The CDR3 loop is CASSLNLGLAGGWQYF. The DNA of the CDR3 is TGTGCCAGCAGCCTCAACCTAGGACTAGCGGGAGGCTGGCAGTACTTC.

This clone came up once. The sample contains more than one DNA sequence encoding this CDR3. The V and J genes are TRBV5-1 and TRBJ2-2; D remains unclear. Trimming took off 4 bases at V and 8 bases at J, with 6 bases between the two ends. Germline-derived CDR1 and CDR2 are SGHRS and YFSETQ. The CDR3 runs 11 residues. In DNA form, the CDR3 reads TGCGCCAGCAGCGGACCGGGGGAGCTGTTTTTT. Translation gives CASSGPGELFF.

J is TRBJ2-2 and V is TRBV5-6; 12 nucleotides align to TRBD2. This CDR3 comprises 17 residues. The V gene end was trimmed by 0 bases and the J gene end by 6 bases; junction bases not matched to a gene: 6. Germline V gives CDR1 SGHDT, CDR2 YYEEEE. The CDR3 coding sequence is TGTGCCAGCAGCTTGGTCCCTAGCGGGAGGGCTCCCGGGGAGCTGTTTTTT. Translated, it gives CASSLVPSGRAPGELFF.

The chain joins TRBV18 to TRBJ2-1; 9 bases are shared with TRBD1. The V gene's germline CDR1 is KGHSH and CDR2 LQKENI. The V segment lost 2 bases and the J segment 3 bases; nucleotides outside the gene matches: 11. There are 18 residues in the CDR3. CDR3 bases: TGTGCCAGCTCACCATTAACGGGACAGGGAAATTTCTACAATGAGCAGTTCTTC. Its translation is CASSPLTGQGNFYNEQFF. Full variable domain (remainder filled in from reference TRBV18 and TRBJ2-1): NAGVMQNPRHLVRRRGQEARLRCSPMKGHSHVYWYRQLPEEGLKFMVYLQKENIIDESGMPKERFSAEFPKEGPSILRIQQVVRGDSAAYFCASSPLTGQGNFYNEQFFGPGTRLTVL.

The chain combines TRBV6-6 with TRBJ2-7; 7 bases line up with TRBD2. The CDR3 sequence is 14 residues long. Looked up from germline, CDR1 is MNHNY and CDR2 is SVGAGI (reference sequence). The junction had 11 bases not matched to a gene; V was cut back by 6 bases and J by 6 bases. The DNA of the CDR3 is TGTGCCAGCAGCCGCCGGGGGGTCCAGCTCGAGCAGTACTTC. Amino acids: CASSRRGVQLEQYF.

The rearrangement joins TRBV11-1 to TRBJ1-1; 8 bases are shared with TRBD1. The CDR3 covers 17 residues. The germline CDR1 and CDR2 sequences are SGHAT and FQDESV (reference sequence). The V gene end was trimmed by 5 bases and the J gene end by 2 bases; junction bases not matched to a gene: 13. The CDR3 DNA reads TGTGCCAGCAGCAAAGGACAGGGCAAAGTTGGTAACACTGAAGCTTTCTTT. Protein sequence: CASSKGQGKVGNTEAFF.

The chain carries TRBV18 and TRBJ2-7; D is perhaps TRBD2 (5 bases). V lost 5 bases to trimming and J lost 3 bases, with 20 bases between them. This CDR3 contains 16 residues. From germline, CDR1 is KGHSH and CDR2 LQKENI. The CDR3 DNA follows: TGTGCCAGCTCAGCCCAACCCGGACGAGAGGGCTACGAGCAGTACTTC. Translation gives CASSAQPGREGYEQYF.